This T cell receptor (beta chain) was identified in a study of CD8+ T cells in alopecia areata. Overall study findings and caveats: Tofacitinib significantly lowered scalp clonality and expanded CD8+ clones among the top 100. Numerous expanded lesional clones remained in scalp and blood during tofacitinib. Scalp sequencing also captures normal skin's resident alphabeta T cells.

With regard to this clone: Its antigen remains unknown.

Following RNA extraction, reverse transcription yielded cDNA that acted as the sequencing template. Only in-frame clones appear in the TCRdb table, and some are missing; sequencing was by immunoSEQ multiplex PCR. The table records 160,000 or so clones, about 54% of them present only once. The treatment here: oral pan-JAK inhibitor, 5-10 mg twice daily. Lesional scalp tissue (obtained by punch biopsy) and peripheral blood were collected from alopecia areata patients. The CDR3 loop spans 15 amino acids. Between the trimmed V and J ends, which lost 5 bases and 7 bases, there was a span of 20 bases. The germline V gene has CDR1 MNHEY and CDR2 SVGAGI.

The V and J genes are TRBV6-5 and TRBJ2-5; D may be TRBD2 (6 bases). The sequence came from a human donor with alopecia areata. Material: CD4+ T cells sorted from blood, obtained at week 56, from a patient treated with tofacitinib. CDR3 loop: CASSRNSGEGVTQYF. DNA of the CDR3: TGTGCCAGCAGTCGCAACTCGGGAGAAGGGGTGACCCAGTACTTC.